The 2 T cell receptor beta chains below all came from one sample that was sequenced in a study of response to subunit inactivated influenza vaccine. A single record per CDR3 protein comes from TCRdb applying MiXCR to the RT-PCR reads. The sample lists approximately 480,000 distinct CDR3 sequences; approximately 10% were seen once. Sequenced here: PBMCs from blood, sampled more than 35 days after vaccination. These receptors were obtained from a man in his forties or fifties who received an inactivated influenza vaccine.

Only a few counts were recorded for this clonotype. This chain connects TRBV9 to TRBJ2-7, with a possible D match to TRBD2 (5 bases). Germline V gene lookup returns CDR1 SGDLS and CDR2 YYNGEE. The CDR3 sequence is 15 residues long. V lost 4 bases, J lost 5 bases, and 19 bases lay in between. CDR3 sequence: CASSLSGLGMDEQYF. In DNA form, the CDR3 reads TGTGCCAGCAGCCTCTCGGGGTTGGGGATGGACGAGCAGTACTTC.

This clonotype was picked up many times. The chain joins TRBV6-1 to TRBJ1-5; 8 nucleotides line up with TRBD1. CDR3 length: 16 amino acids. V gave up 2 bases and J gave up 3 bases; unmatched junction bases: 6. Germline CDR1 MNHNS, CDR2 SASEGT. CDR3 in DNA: TGTGCCAGCAGTGAAATGAACAGGGGGGTCAATCAGCCCCAGCATTTT. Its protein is CASSEMNRGVNQPQHF.